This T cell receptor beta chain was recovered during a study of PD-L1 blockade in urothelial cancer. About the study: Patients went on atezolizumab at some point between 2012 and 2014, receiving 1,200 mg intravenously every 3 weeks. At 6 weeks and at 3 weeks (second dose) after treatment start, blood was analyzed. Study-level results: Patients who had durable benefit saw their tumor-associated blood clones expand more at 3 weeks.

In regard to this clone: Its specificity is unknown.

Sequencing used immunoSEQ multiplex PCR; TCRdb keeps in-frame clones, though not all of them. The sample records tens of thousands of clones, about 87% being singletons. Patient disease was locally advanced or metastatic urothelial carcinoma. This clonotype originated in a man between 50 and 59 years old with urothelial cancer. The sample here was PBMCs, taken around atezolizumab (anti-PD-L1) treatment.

CDR3 sequence reads: CAWTGLSSGNTIYF. The DNA of the CDR3 is TGTGCCTGGACAGGACTAAGCTCTGGAAACACCATATATTTT. V gene TRBV30 combines with J gene TRBJ1-3; D not certain. The V end was cut by 4 bases, the J end by 0 bases, with 10 bases between. The CDR3 length is 14 residues. The germline gives CDR1 GTSNPN, CDR2 SVGIG (reference sequence).